A selection of T cell receptor beta chains follows, all from one sample in a study of blood T cell repertoires in COVID-19. Data came from immunoSEQ multiplex PCR; TCRdb stores just in-frame clones and leaves some out. The sample shows about 150,000 clones, roughly 71% of them seen only once. Sequencing was done on a sample of peripheral blood. The receptors here all came from a woman at least 80 years old with acute or convalescent COVID-19. The conserved cysteine and the conserved F or W are not part of the CDR3 here. A D gene is named only where the DNA matches it firmly.

D gene	V gene	CDR3 length	J gene	CDR3 protein
-	TRBV9	13	TRBJ2-1	ASSPRLGGNNEQF
-	TRBV6-5	13	TRBJ1-5	ASSYGSGGNQPQH
-	TRBV6-1	13	TRBJ1-4	ASSEARGGVEKLF
-	TRBV30	10	TRBJ1-1	AWSKGEVEAF
TRBD1	TRBV4-3	13	TRBJ1-4	ASSQDAGQTEKLF
TRBD1	TRBV5-6	13	TRBJ1-2	ASSLTGTGHEGYT
-	TRBV2	10	TRBJ2-7	ASATTFYEQY
-	TRBV6-5	13	TRBJ2-4	ASRRDPLSKNIQY
-	TRBV4-2	14	TRBJ1-6	ASSHHPWGDNSPLH
TRBD2	TRBV29-1	17	TRBJ2-3	SVEDPPERLAVSTDTQY
-	TRBV27	14	TRBJ2-2	ASSASHPTLTGELF